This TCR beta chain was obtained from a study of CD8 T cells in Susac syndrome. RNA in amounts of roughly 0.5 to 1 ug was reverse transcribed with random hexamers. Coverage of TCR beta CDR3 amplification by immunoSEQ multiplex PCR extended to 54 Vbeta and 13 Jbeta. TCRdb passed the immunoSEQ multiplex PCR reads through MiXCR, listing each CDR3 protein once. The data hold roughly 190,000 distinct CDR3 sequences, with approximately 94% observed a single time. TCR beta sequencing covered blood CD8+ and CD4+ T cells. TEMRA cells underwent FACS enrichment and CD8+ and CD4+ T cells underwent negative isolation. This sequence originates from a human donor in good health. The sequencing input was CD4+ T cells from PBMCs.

CDR3 nucleotide sequence: TGTGCCACCAGCCCAACAGGGGATACGAACACCGGGGAGCTGTTTTTT. This codes for CATSPTGDTNTGELFF. The rearrangement joins TRBV24-1 to TRBJ2-2, with TRBD1 matching over 7 bases. The CDR3 contains 16 residues. J gave up 0 bases and V 7 bases, and 7 bases lay outside the gene matches. CDR1 KGHDR and CDR2 SFDVKD come from the germline V gene.